Only one count was recorded for the clone carrying this T cell receptor (beta chain). Its specificity is unknown. The data originate from a study of T cell repertoires in aging, cancer and after chemotherapy. About the research overall: The full dataset contained several million TCR reads.

The template was genomic DNA from peripheral blood, not RNA. Regarding the study as a whole: Untreated cancer patients had significantly lower blood TCR diversity than age-matched healthy donors. No conclusions about immunological memory after chemotherapy can be drawn from the repertoire data. Healthy donors lost TCR diversity with age mainly through richness, cancer patients through richness and evenness.

A mixed TRB-A/B primer pool amplified rearranged TRB by multiplex touch-down PCR. TCRdb ran MiXCR on the multiplex PCR reads and lists one entry per CDR3 protein. This sample has around 10,000 distinct CDR3 sequences; more than 30% occur once, and the top ten carry just under 8.5%. What was sequenced was blood. The sequence derives from a human donor in good health.

The CDR3 coding sequence is TGTGCCAGCTCACCTGACGGGGCGAATAATTCACCCCTCCACTTT. Amino acid sequence: CASSPDGANNSPLHF. The genes are TRBV6-5 and TRBJ1-6, with D perhaps TRBD1 (5 bases). The CDR3 contains 15 residues. Trimming left V 8 bases short and J 5 bases short, with 16 bases between. The V gene's germline CDR1 is MNHEY and CDR2 SVGAGI.